This TCR beta chain was obtained from a study of spatial heterogeneity in lung cancer. Study overall: The study observed each unique TCR and UMI combination more than ten times on average in raw reads.

A single record per CDR3 protein comes from TCRdb applying MiXCR to the 5' RACE reads. There are about 120,000 distinct CDR3 sequences in the sample; 9% to 15% occur only once, and roughly 17% lies in the top ten. V was clipped by 4 bases and J by 4 bases; unmatched bases: 2. The CDR3 runs 14 residues. CDR1 SGDLS and CDR2 YYNGEE come from the germline V gene. Indicated time point: blood at routine non-recurrence follow-up after resection. Without sorting, whole RNA was sequenced from tumor, nontumor lung or frozen PBMC. This clonotype has at least ten counts. Its specificity is unknown. Study findings and constraints: In blood, ubiquitous expanded tumor TCRs appeared more at resection than follow-up.

The gene calls are TRBV9 and TRBJ1-6; TRBD1 matches at 7 bases. The sequence derives from a male donor with early-stage non-small cell lung cancer. The sequencing used PBMCs, collected at follow-up. This CDR3 reads CASSPGQYNSPLHF. For the CDR3, the DNA is TGTGCCAGCAGCCCGGGACAGTATAATTCACCCCTCCACTTT.